This T cell receptor beta chain was captured in a study of early stage breast cancer tumors. Across the study: Most invasive tumors, twelve of 16, were ER+/PR+/HER2-.

TCRdb's table, derived via immunoSEQ multiplex PCR, lists solely in-frame clones and lacks some. The sample includes just over 70,000 clones, around 80% of them seen just once. Worth noting for this clone: Its target is unknown.

The study's findings and limits: Functional markers like CD4, CD8 and FOXP3 were missed in bulk sequencing. Commonly generated sequences made up most enriched TCRB sequences shared between patients.

The sequence derives from a person in their sixties or seventies with breast cancer. The source material was blood.

DNA for the CDR3: TGTGCCAGCAGTCCCCCGGGGGGGGCGGGAGATACGCAGTATTTT. As protein: CASSPPGGAGDTQYF. V gene TRBV28 combines with J gene TRBJ2-3, with 8 bases lining up with TRBD2. The V and J ends lost 5 bases and 5 bases, in that order; junction bases with no gene match: 9. The CDR3 runs 15 residues. Germline CDR1 reads MDHEN; CDR2 reads SYDVKM.